Listed below are T cell receptor beta chains from one sample, sequenced in a study of cytotoxic CD8 clonotypes in ibrutinib-treated CLL. Assay used: immunoSEQ multiplex PCR; TCRdb lists only in-frame clones, some missing. The table lists approximately 50,000 clones, under 75% of them singletons. Sequencing was performed on PBMCs, taken after 12 months of ibrutinib treatment. Receptors were obtained from a human donor with chronic lymphocytic leukemia. The CDR3 runs from the conserved cysteine through the conserved F or W. The D gene is left open where the match is weak. Not all rows give a size; the values are once, few, many and, for expanded clones, a class.

>TRBD1|TRBJ2-7|-|TRBV19
TGTGCCAGTAAGGGAGACAGGGCTGATTACGAGCAGTACTTC
CASKGDRADYEQYF
>TRBD1|TRBJ1-4|-|TRBV7-2
TGTGCCAGCAGCCCCAGGACAGGGCAAAACGAAAAACTGTTTTTT
CASSPRTGQNEKLFF
>-|TRBJ2-3|-|TRBV5-1
TGCGCCAGCAGCTTGGAACTCACTGGGATAATATCCCCCACAGATACGCAGTATTTT
CASSLELTGIISPTDTQYF
>TRBD1|TRBJ1-5|-|TRBV30
TGTGCCTGGAGTAGGCAGGGGGACCAGCCCCAGCATTTT
CAWSRQGDQPQHF
>TRBD1|TRBJ1-2|few|TRBV2
TGTGCCAGCAGTGAGGGACAGGGGGCGCATGGCTACACCTTC
CASSEGQGAHGYTF
>TRBD2|TRBJ2-3|-|TRBV9
TGTGCCAGCAGCGTAGTGGGACTAATGGGGGTAGGAGGTACGCAGTATTTT
CASSVVGLMGVGGTQYF
>-|TRBJ1-2|few|TRBV14
TGTGCCAGCAGCCCGGACCCAAGGGGCACTATAGCTAACTATGGCTACACCTTC
CASSPDPRGTIANYGYTF
>TRBD1|TRBJ2-2|-|TRBV7-3
TGTGCCAGCAGCACAGGGGCGATCGGGACAGGGGGATCTGGGGAGCTGTTTTTT
CASSTGAIGTGGSGELFF
>-|TRBJ2-4|-|TRBV5-6
TGTGCCAGCAGCCCTGGACAAGGCAGATTAGCCAAAAACATTCAGTACTTC
CASSPGQGRLAKNIQYF
>-|TRBJ1-4|-|TRBV7-8
TGTGCCAGCAGCCCGGATCGAACAGGGCTAAGGAGAAATGAAAAACTGTTTTTT
CASSPDRTGLRRNEKLFF
>TRBD2|TRBJ2-3|-|TRBV7-3
TGTGCCAGCAGCTTACCGGGACTAGGGATCGCAGATACGCAGTATTTT
CASSLPGLGIADTQYF
>-|TRBJ2-7|few|TRBV5-1
TGCGCCAGCAGCTTGGCCTATCTTGGGGGGTACGAGCAGTACTTC
CASSLAYLGGYEQYF
>TRBD1|TRBJ1-1|-|TRBV19
TGTGCCAGTAGGGGACAGGGGGCGGGTGGCACTGAAGCTTTCTTT
CASRGQGAGGTEAFF
>-|TRBJ2-5|-|TRBV7-2
TGTGCCAGCAGCTTATCGGACCTGGGAACCCAGTACTTC
CASSLSDLGTQYF
>-|TRBJ1-1|-|TRBV4-2
TGTGCCAGCAGCCAAGGGCAGATCGAGAACACTGAAGCTTTCTTT
CASSQGQIENTEAFF
>TRBD1|TRBJ2-7|few|TRBV9
TGTGCCAGCAGCGGGGGACAGGGGGATTTCTACGAGCAGTACTTC
CASSGGQGDFYEQYF
>-|TRBJ1-1|few|TRBV5-1
TGCGCCAGCAGCTTCGGGGTGCTCGGTGAAGCTTTCTTT
CASSFGVLGEAFF
>-|TRBJ1-1|-|TRBV5-1
TGCGCCAGCAGCTTGGGAGGGGAAGGAGGGAACACTGAAGCTTTCTTT
CASSLGGEGGNTEAFF
>-|TRBJ1-4|-|TRBV5-1
TGCGCCAGCAGCACCGGAGCCTCTAATGAAAAACTGTTTTTT
CASSTGASNEKLFF
>TRBD1|TRBJ1-2|once|TRBV11-1
TGTGCCAGCAGCCAACAGGGGGCGCGTGGCTACACCTTC
CASSQQGARGYTF
>TRBD2|TRBJ2-5|-|TRBV7-9
TGTGCCAGCAGCTTAGCTCTAGCGGGCCAAGAGACCCAGTACTTC
CASSLALAGQETQYF
>TRBD1|TRBJ2-3|-|TRBV29-1
TGCAGCGGACGACAGGGGGCAAGCACAGATACGCAGTATTTT
CSGRQGASTDTQYF
>-|TRBJ2-3|-|TRBV11-3
TGTGCCAGCAGCTTAGATTCGTCAAGCACAGATACGCAGTATTTT
CASSLDSSSTDTQYF
>-|TRBJ2-2|-|TRBV7-2
TGTGCCAGCAGCCCACAGAGAAACACCGGGGAGCTGTTTTTT
CASSPQRNTGELFF
>-|TRBJ1-2|-|TRBV5-1
TGCGCCAGCAGCTTGGTGGAGACATCTGGCTACACCTTC
CASSLVETSGYTF
>-|TRBJ1-5|many|TRBV19
TGTGCCAGTAGTATAGATCTAGCGGGTAGTGGCAATCAGCCCCAGCATTTT
CASSIDLAGSGNQPQHF
>TRBD2|TRBJ2-7|-|TRBV6-5
TGTGCCAAAGTCGGACTAGCGGGGAGCTCCTACGAGCAGTACTTC
CAKVGLAGSSYEQYF
>-|TRBJ1-3|few|TRBV7-9
TGTGCCAGCAGTAGTTTGGTCTTGGGGTACGGCTCTGGAAACACCATATATTTT
CASSSLVLGYGSGNTIYF
>-|TRBJ1-1|-|TRBV2
TGTGCCAGCAGTGCGGCAGGGACAAACACTGAAGCTTTCTTT
CASSAAGTNTEAFF
>TRBD1|TRBJ1-1|-|TRBV2
TGTGCCAGCAGGCCCCCGAGGACAGGGGTGAACACTGAAGCTTTCTTT
CASRPPRTGVNTEAFF
>TRBD1|TRBJ2-7|few|TRBV19
TGTGCCAGTAGTATAGACCACAACCCGACAGGGGGCGCCGACGAGCAGTACTTC
CASSIDHNPTGGADEQYF
>-|TRBJ2-1|-|TRBV19
TGTGCCACCGATGAAGGGTATGAGCAGTTCTTC
CATDEGYEQFF
>-|TRBJ1-1|-|TRBV27
TGTGCCAGCACCCGTACCATGAACACTGAAGCTTTCTTT
CASTRTMNTEAFF
>-|TRBJ2-3|-|TRBV9
TGTGCCAGCAGCGTCTGGCGGAGCACAGATACGCAGTATTTT
CASSVWRSTDTQYF
>-|TRBJ1-6|few|TRBV6-5
TGTGCCAGCAGCCCTTTAGGGGCCACTAATTCACCCCTCCACTTT
CASSPLGATNSPLHF
>-|TRBJ2-1|once|TRBV5-1
TGCGCCAGCAGCTACTTATTGGGTGCGAGCTCCTACAATGAGCAGTTCTTC
CASSYLLGASSYNEQFF
>-|TRBJ1-5|-|TRBV15
TGTGCCACCAGGTTGGATTTGGCAGGGGCGAATCAGCCCCAGCATTTT
CATRLDLAGANQPQHF
>TRBD1|TRBJ2-7|-|TRBV6-5
TGTGCCAGCACCCCAACAGGGGTGAGCTCCTACGAGCAGTACTTC
CASTPTGVSSYEQYF
>-|TRBJ1-2|-|TRBV7-9
TGTGCCAGCGGATCCGCCTATGGCTACACCTTC
CASGSAYGYTF
>-|TRBJ2-3|few|TRBV28
TGTGCCAGCAGTCCCGCGCCGAGCACAGATACGCAGTATTTT
CASSPAPSTDTQYF
>TRBD1|TRBJ2-3|-|TRBV5-4
TGTGCCAGCAGCTCTGGGACAGGGGGGGATACGCAGTATTTT
CASSSGTGGDTQYF
>-|TRBJ1-2|few|TRBV25-1
TGTGCCAGCAGTGAATCCCTGGGGTCATCCTATGGCTACACCTTC
CASSESLGSSYGYTF
>-|TRBJ1-1|-|TRBV5-8
TGTGCCAGCAGCCGCACAGGGTTTGGCACTGAAGCTTTCTTT
CASSRTGFGTEAFF
>-|TRBJ2-1|-|TRBV11-2
TGTGCCAGCATCGAGGGTGAGCAGTTCTTC
CASIEGEQFF
>-|TRBJ2-7|-|TRBV11-2
TGTGCCAGCAGCTCGGGACCCAAGAGCTCCTACGAGCAGTACTTC
CASSSGPKSSYEQYF
>TRBD1|TRBJ2-3|-|TRBV4-1
TGCGCCAGCAGCCCAACCCCCGGACAGGGTACTAGCACAGATACGCAGTATTTT
CASSPTPGQGTSTDTQYF